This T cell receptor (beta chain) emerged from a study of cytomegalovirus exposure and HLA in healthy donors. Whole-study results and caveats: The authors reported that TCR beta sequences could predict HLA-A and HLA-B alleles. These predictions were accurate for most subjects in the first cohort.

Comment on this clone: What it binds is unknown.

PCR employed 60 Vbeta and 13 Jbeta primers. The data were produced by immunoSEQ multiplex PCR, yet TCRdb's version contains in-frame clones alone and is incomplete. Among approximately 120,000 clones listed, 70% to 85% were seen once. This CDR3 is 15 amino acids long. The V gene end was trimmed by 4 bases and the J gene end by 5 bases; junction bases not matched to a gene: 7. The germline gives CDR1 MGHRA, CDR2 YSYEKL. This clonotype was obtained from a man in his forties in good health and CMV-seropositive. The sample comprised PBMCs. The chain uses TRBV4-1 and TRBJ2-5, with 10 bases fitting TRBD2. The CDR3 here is CASSRLLAGQETQYF. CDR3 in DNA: TGCGCCAGCAGCCGATTACTAGCGGGGCAGGAGACCCAGTACTTC.